This T cell receptor (beta chain) is drawn from a study of identical twins. General study points: With abundant cord blood beta clonotypes, insertions were fewer; memory repertoires showed no such pattern.

This clonotype has ten or more counts. Antigen specificity is unknown. No DNA is shown, since the ends of the CDR3 on it are uncertain; the CDR3 is the one TCRdb lists. The CDR3 totals 10 residues, both ends included. In germline, CDR1 is GTSNPN, CDR2 SVGIG (reference sequence). Using its own MiXCR run on the 5' RACE reads, TCRdb lists one record per CDR3 protein. The sample yields approximately 94,000 distinct CDR3 sequences, 5.9% seen once. This chain links TRBV30 with TRBJ1-2; the D call in the table, TRBD1, was not verified against the DNA. The TCR originated in a woman aged 50 to 60 in good health. Specimen: memory T cells sorted from blood. The CDR3 here is CAWGPGTASF.